This is a list of T cell receptor beta chains from one sample in a study of beta chain features in type 1 diabetes. Libraries were prepared by immunoSEQ multiplex PCR; TCRdb keeps only in-frame clonotypes and omits some of them. The data contain about 410,000 clones, over 11% of them singletons. Sequencing was done on a sample of naive CD4+ T cells from blood. The receptors shown here come from a young man in good health. CDR3s include the opening cysteine and the closing phenylalanine or tryptophan. The order of the fields is D gene, J gene, V gene, clone size, CDR3 protein, CDR3 DNA. A D gene is named only where the DNA matches it firmly. Clone size is not always given. Where it is, it says once, few, many or a class for expanded clones.

>-|TRBJ2-7|TRBV11-2|few
CASSSSSGVYEQYF
TGTGCCAGCAGCTCCAGCTCAGGGGTTTACGAGCAGTACTTC
>-|TRBJ2-7|TRBV7-9|-
CASSLGSYEQYF
TGTGCCAGCAGCTTAGGCTCCTACGAGCAGTACTTC
>-|TRBJ2-1|TRBV9|-
CASSVRTPVTYNEQFF
TGTGCCAGCAGCGTACGGACCCCGGTTACCTACAATGAGCAGTTCTTC
>TRBD2|TRBJ2-5|TRBV30|-
CASGLAGEPGTQYF
TGTGCCTCAGGACTAGCGGGAGAACCTGGGACCCAGTACTTC
>TRBD1|TRBJ2-2|TRBV7-2|-
CASSSGTGSTGELFF
TGTGCCAGCAGCTCCGGGACAGGGAGTACCGGGGAGCTGTTTTTT
>-|TRBJ2-5|TRBV6-5|-
CASSYKWQETQYF
TGTGCCAGCAGTTATAAGTGGCAAGAGACCCAGTACTTC
>-|TRBJ2-1|TRBV5-4|few
CASSRREASNEQFF
TGTGCCAGCAGCCGGAGGGAGGCAAGCAATGAGCAGTTCTTC
>-|TRBJ1-5|TRBV19|few
CASITGPGDGGNQPQHF
TGTGCCAGCATTACCGGGCCAGGGGACGGAGGCAATCAGCCCCAGCATTTT
>-|TRBJ2-1|TRBV6-1|-
CASSDEGLSYNEQFF
TGTGCCAGCAGTGATGAGGGGCTTTCCTACAATGAGCAGTTCTTC
>TRBD1|TRBJ1-2|TRBV5-4|-
CASSSTGDYGYTF
TGTGCCAGCAGTTCCACAGGGGACTATGGCTACACCTTC
>-|TRBJ1-2|TRBV5-6|few
CASSLETYGYTF
TGTGCCAGCAGCTTGGAGACCTATGGCTACACCTTC
>TRBD2|TRBJ2-1|TRBV14|few
CASSPGRTSRYNEQFF
TGTGCCAGCAGCCCCGGACGGACTAGCCGCTACAATGAGCAGTTCTTC
>-|TRBJ2-7|TRBV25-1|many
CASSGPGRQYF
TGTGCCAGCAGTGGACCGGGACGGCAGTACTTC
>TRBD2|TRBJ2-3|TRBV5-1|-
CASSVAGASHTDTQYF
TGCGCCAGCAGCGTAGCGGGGGCGTCTCACACAGATACGCAGTATTTT
>-|TRBJ1-2|TRBV29-1|-
CSVPDGYYGYTF
TGCAGCGTTCCCGACGGATACTATGGCTACACCTTC
>-|TRBJ2-2|TRBV7-9|-
CASSPTGRTGNTGELFF
TGTGCCAGCAGCCCTACTGGGAGGACAGGGAACACCGGGGAGCTGTTTTTT
>TRBD2|TRBJ2-3|TRBV4-3|few
CASSQIAGRDTQYF
TGCGCCAGCAGCCAGATAGCGGGTAGAGATACGCAGTATTTT
>TRBD1|TRBJ2-1|TRBV4-1|few
CASSWDRVAGKGQFF
TGCGCCAGCAGCTGGGACAGGGTGGCTGGGAAGGGGCAGTTCTTC
>-|TRBJ2-1|TRBV4-1|few
CASSQAESYNEQFF
TGCGCCAGCAGCCAAGCCGAGTCGTACAATGAGCAGTTCTTC
>-|TRBJ2-2|TRBV7-9|-
CASRPGAQNTGELFF
TGTGCCAGCAGGCCAGGGGCTCAGAACACCGGGGAGCTGTTTTTT
>-|TRBJ2-5|TRBV2|-
CASSGVGATQETQYF
TGTGCCAGCAGTGGTGTAGGGGCCACCCAAGAGACCCAGTACTTC
>-|TRBJ1-6|TRBV4-3|-
CASSQGKDRDSPLHF
TGCGCCAGCAGCCAAGGGAAGGACAGAGATTCACCCCTCCACTTT
>-|TRBJ2-3|TRBV15|-
CATTPGTTDTQYF
TGTGCCACCACCCCGGGAACCACAGATACGCAGTATTTT
>-|TRBJ1-1|TRBV7-2|few
CASSLLSKNTEAFF
TGTGCCAGCAGCTTATTGTCGAAGAACACTGAAGCTTTCTTT
>-|TRBJ1-2|TRBV30|-
CAWSYRTEVYGYTF
TGTGCCTGGAGTTATAGGACCGAAGTCTATGGCTACACCTTC
>-|TRBJ2-1|TRBV5-4|few
CASSLAGWGRTYNEQFF
TGTGCCAGCAGCTTGGCCGGCTGGGGGAGGACGTACAATGAGCAGTTCTTC
>-|TRBJ1-2|TRBV12-5|few
CASGPPGANYGYTF
TGTGCTAGTGGGCCTCCAGGGGCTAACTATGGCTACACCTTC
>-|TRBJ2-1|TRBV19|-
CASSIGGARRFF
TGTGCCAGTAGTATAGGCGGGGCGAGGAGGTTCTTC
>-|TRBJ1-1|TRBV19|few
CASSIQGKRATEAFF
TGTGCCAGTAGTATACAGGGGAAAAGAGCGACTGAAGCTTTCTTT
>TRBD2|TRBJ2-3|TRBV4-3|-
CASSPRPGGGTDTQYF
TGCGCCAGCAGCCCCCGCCCGGGGGGTGGCACAGATACGCAGTATTTT
>-|TRBJ1-2|TRBV19|-
CASSIVSGTNYGYTF
TGTGCCAGTAGTATTGTCTCAGGCACGAACTATGGCTACACCTTC
>TRBD1|TRBJ2-3|TRBV7-9|-
CASSTTGAETDTQYF
TGTGCCAGCAGCACGACAGGGGCGGAGACAGATACGCAGTATTTT
>TRBD2|TRBJ2-1|TRBV7-2|-
CASSLGLGRAHEQFF
TGTGCCAGCAGCTTAGGATTGGGGAGGGCCCATGAGCAGTTCTTC
>-|TRBJ2-7|TRBV10-3|few
CAISERYEQYF
TGTGCCATCAGTGAACGGTACGAGCAGTACTTC
>-|TRBJ1-1|TRBV14|-
CASSHDRGTEAFF
TGTGCCAGCAGCCACGATCGGGGCACTGAAGCTTTCTTT
>TRBD2|TRBJ2-1|TRBV25-1|few
CASSVPIGTSSYNEQFF
TGTGCCAGCAGTGTCCCGATCGGGACTAGCAGTTACAATGAGCAGTTCTTC
>TRBD2|TRBJ2-3|TRBV7-2|few
CASSLVPSGSTTDTQYF
TGTGCCAGCAGCTTAGTACCTAGCGGGAGTACCACAGATACGCAGTATTTT
>TRBD2|TRBJ2-1|TRBV5-1|-
CASSSRLAGEQFF
TGCGCCAGCAGCTCGCGACTAGCGGGGGAACAGTTCTTC
>-|TRBJ2-7|TRBV10-3|few
CAISADYEQYF
TGTGCCATCAGCGCCGACTACGAGCAGTACTTC
>-|TRBJ2-5|TRBV5-4|few
CASSDLGWLRETQYF
TGTGCCAGCAGCGATTTGGGCTGGCTGAGGGAGACCCAGTACTTC
>-|TRBJ1-4|TRBV30|few
CAWSVMELVTNEKLFF
TGTGCCTGGAGTGTCATGGAGTTGGTGACTAATGAAAAACTGTTTTTT
>-|TRBJ1-1|TRBV30|-
CAWSGRRYLTEAFF
TGTGCCTGGAGTGGACGCAGGTACTTGACTGAAGCTTTCTTT
>-|TRBJ1-1|TRBV29-1|-
CSVGRGNTEAFF
TGCAGCGTGGGAAGAGGGAACACTGAAGCTTTCTTT
>TRBD1|TRBJ2-3|TRBV15|-
CATSRERDRVTDTQYF
TGTGCCACCAGCAGAGAGCGGGACAGGGTAACAGATACGCAGTATTTT
>-|TRBJ2-3|TRBV9|-
CASSVGPGAPDTQYF
TGTGCCAGCAGCGTAGGGCCGGGGGCCCCAGATACGCAGTATTTT
>-|TRBJ2-1|TRBV21-1|-
CASSNGGPTTKQFF
TGTGCCAGCAGCAACGGGGGACCGACGACTAAGCAGTTCTTC
>-|TRBJ1-3|TRBV7-2|-
CASSLVAGGNTIYF
TGTGCCAGCAGCTTAGTGGCAGGCGGAAACACCATATATTTT
>TRBD1|TRBJ2-7|TRBV4-1|-
CASSPYRDSRYEQYF
TGCGCCAGCAGCCCATATAGGGACAGTCGTTACGAGCAGTACTTC
>-|TRBJ1-1|TRBV2|few
CASGGIGNTEAFF
TGTGCCAGCGGGGGGATTGGGAACACTGAAGCTTTCTTT
>TRBD2|TRBJ2-1|TRBV13|-
CASSLERAGGRNVQFF
TGTGCCAGCAGCTTAGAAAGAGCGGGGGGACGGAATGTGCAGTTCTTC
>-|TRBJ1-2|TRBV29-1|-
CSVETGLPRGYTF
TGCAGCGTTGAAACAGGCCTTCCACGTGGCTACACCTTC
>-|TRBJ1-2|TRBV13|-
CASSLMTALANYGYTF
TGTGCCAGCAGCTTAATGACAGCGCTAGCTAACTATGGCTACACCTTC